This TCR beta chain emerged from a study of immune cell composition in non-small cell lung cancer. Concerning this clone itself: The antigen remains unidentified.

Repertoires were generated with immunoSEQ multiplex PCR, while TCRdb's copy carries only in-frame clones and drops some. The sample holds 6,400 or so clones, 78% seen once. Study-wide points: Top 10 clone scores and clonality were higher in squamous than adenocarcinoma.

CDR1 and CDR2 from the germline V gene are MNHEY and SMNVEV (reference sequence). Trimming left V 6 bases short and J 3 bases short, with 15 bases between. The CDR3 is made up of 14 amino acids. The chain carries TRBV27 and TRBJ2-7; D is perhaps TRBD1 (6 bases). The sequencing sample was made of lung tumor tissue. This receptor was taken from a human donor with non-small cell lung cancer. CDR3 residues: CASSPFRGIYEQYF. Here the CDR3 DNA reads TGTGCCAGCAGCCCATTTAGGGGGATCTACGAGCAGTACTTC.